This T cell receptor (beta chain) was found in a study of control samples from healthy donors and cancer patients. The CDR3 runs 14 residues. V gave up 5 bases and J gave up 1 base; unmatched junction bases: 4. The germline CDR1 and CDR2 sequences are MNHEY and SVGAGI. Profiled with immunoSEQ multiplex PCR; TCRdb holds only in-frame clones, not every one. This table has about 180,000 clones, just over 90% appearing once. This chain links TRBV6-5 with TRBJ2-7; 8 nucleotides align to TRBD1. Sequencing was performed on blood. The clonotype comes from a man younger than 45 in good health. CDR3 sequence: CASSTGGYSYEQYF. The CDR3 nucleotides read TGTGCCAGCAGTACAGGGGGGTATTCCTACGAGCAGTACTTC.